These T cell receptor beta chains were read from a single sample in a study of T cells in Graves' hyperthyroidism and ophthalmopathy. TCRdb re-called the multiplex PCR reads through MiXCR, storing one row per CDR3 protein. Of over 400,000 distinct CDR3 sequences in the sample, 14% to 15% were seen once. Sequencing input: blood. Receptors were obtained from a man aged 18-30 years with Graves' ophthalmopathy. CDR3s include the opening cysteine and the closing phenylalanine or tryptophan. Each record gives: V gene, J gene, clone size, D gene, CDR3 protein, CDR3 DNA. D genes are given only for firm matches. Clone sizes are given selectively: once, few, many, or a class where the clone is expanded.

>TRBV28|TRBJ2-7|many|.
CAASMGGNYEQYF
TGTGCCGCCAGCATGGGGGGCAACTACGAGCAGTACTTC
>TRBV12-3/TRBV12-4|TRBJ2-7|many|TRBD2
CASSFLATSGGDSYEQYF
TGTGCCAGCAGTTTTTTGGCGACTAGCGGGGGCGACTCCTACGAGCAGTACTTC
>TRBV12-3/TRBV12-4|TRBJ1-1|many|TRBD1
CASSFATGSTEAFF
TGTGCCAGCAGTTTCGCGACAGGGTCCACTGAAGCTTTCTTT
>TRBV7-9|TRBJ1-2|few|.
CASSLVRLTYGYTF
TGTGCCAGCAGCTTAGTGAGACTGACCTATGGCTACACCTTC
>TRBV12-3/TRBV12-4|TRBJ2-5|many|TRBD1
CASSFTRGQGAQETQYF
TGTGCCAGCAGTTTCACACGGGGACAGGGTGCCCAAGAGACCCAGTACTTC
>TRBV7-3|TRBJ2-1|many|.
CASSLGSVDNEQFF
TGTGCCAGCAGCTTAGGAAGCGTGGACAATGAGCAGTTCTTC
>TRBV7-2|TRBJ2-5|once|TRBD1
CASSPLDRDQETQYF
TGTGCCAGCTCACCACTCGACAGGGACCAAGAGACCCAGTACTTC
>TRBV29-1|TRBJ2-3|.|.
CSVEALEGGLKDTQYF
TGCAGCGTTGAAGCGTTGGAGGGAGGCCTGAAGGATACGCAGTATTTT
>TRBV27|TRBJ2-7|many|TRBD2
CASSLVGSRTSGRRYEQYF
TGTGCCAGCAGTTTAGTCGGATCGAGGACTAGCGGGAGGAGGTACGAGCAGTACTTC
>TRBV19|TRBJ2-7|.|.
CASSAGPIYEQYF
TGTGCCAGTAGCGCAGGGCCAATCTACGAGCAGTACTTC
>TRBV6-1|TRBJ2-7|once|.
CASRWTTDYERYF
TGTGCCAGCAGATGGACGACAGACTACGAGCGGTACTTC
>TRBV4-1|TRBJ2-5|many|.
CASSQDWGGAQETQYF
TGCGCCAGCAGCCAAGATTGGGGCGGAGCCCAAGAGACCCAGTACTTC
>TRBV27|TRBJ2-1|many|.
CASSARTPNEQFF
TGTGCCAGCAGTGCTAGGACACCCAATGAGCAGTTCTTC
>TRBV5-1|TRBJ2-3|many|TRBD2
CASSLARLAGTTDTQYF
TGCGCCAGCAGCTTGGCCCGGCTAGCGGGGACCACAGATACGCAGTATTTT
>TRBV6-1|TRBJ2-5|many|TRBD2
CASYRGWEGETQYF
TGTGCCAGCTATAGGGGTTGGGAGGGAGAGACCCAGTACTTC
>TRBV6-1|TRBJ1-4|few|TRBD1
CATQGVFGKLFF
TGTGCCACACAGGGGGTGTTTGGAAAACTGTTTTTT
>TRBV12-3/TRBV12-4|TRBJ2-2|many|.
CASINGWWTNTGELFF
TGTGCCAGCATCAATGGGTGGTGGACGAACACCGGGGAGCTGTTTTTT
>TRBV19|TRBJ1-5|many|.
CASSIEGTGNQPQHF
TGTGCCAGTAGTATCGAGGGTACGGGTAATCAGCCCCAGCATTTT
>TRBV20-1|TRBJ2-5|many|.
CSARDWAGPQETQYF
TGCAGTGCTAGAGATTGGGCGGGCCCCCAAGAGACCCAGTACTTC
>TRBV6-1|TRBJ2-4|many|.
CASGRHGSKNIQYF
TGTGCCAGCGGCCGACACGGATCTAAAAACATTCAGTACTTC
>TRBV7-8|TRBJ2-3|many|TRBD2
CASSPLAGGSTDTQYF
TGTGCCAGCAGCCCCCTAGCGGGGGGCAGCACAGATACGCAGTATTTT
>TRBV27|TRBJ2-7|many|TRBD1
CASSLSWDRFFYEQYF
TGTGCCAGCAGTTTATCGTGGGACAGGTTCTTCTACGAGCAGTACTTC
>TRBV7-9|TRBJ1-3|many|.
CASSEQGSSGNTIYF
TGTGCCAGCAGCGAACAGGGAAGCTCTGGAAACACCATATATTTT
>TRBV6-1|TRBJ1-5|many|.
CASSDSGHLSIVPQPQHF
TGTGCCAGCAGTGATTCGGGACACCTGTCCATTGTCCCTCAGCCCCAGCATTTT
>TRBV28|TRBJ1-1|many|.
CASSWGNMNTEAFF
TGTGCCAGCAGTTGGGGGAACATGAACACTGAAGCTTTCTTT
>TRBV4-1|TRBJ1-1|many|TRBD1
CASSQVGQGTEAFF
TGCGCCAGCAGCCAAGTGGGACAGGGCACTGAAGCTTTCTTT
>TRBV2|TRBJ2-1|many|TRBD2
CASSPGLAGGIEQFF
TGTGCCAGCAGCCCCGGACTAGCGGGGGGGATTGAGCAGTTCTTC
>TRBV7-8|TRBJ1-5|many|.
CASSPHNQPQHF
TGTGCCAGCAGCCCCCACAATCAGCCCCAGCATTTT
>TRBV3-1|TRBJ2-7|.|.
CASSQDLEAELKASYEQYF
TGTGCCAGCAGCCAAGATTTGGAGGCGGAACTTAAGGCTAGCTACGAGCAGTACTTC
>TRBV6-6|TRBJ2-2|.|.
CASSYRSDTGELFF
TGTGCCAGCAGTTACAGGTCGGACACCGGGGAGCTGTTTTTT
>TRBV5-1|TRBJ2-5|many|.
CASSEGDSVGETQYF
TGCGCCAGCAGCGAGGGGGATTCAGTCGGGGAGACCCAGTACTTC
>TRBV5-1|TRBJ2-5|few|.
CASSAVETQYF
TGCGCCAGCAGTGCGGTAGAGACCCAGTACTTC
>TRBV6-1|TRBJ2-1|many|TRBD2
CASILASGYNEQFF
TGTGCCAGCATTTTAGCTAGCGGATACAATGAGCAGTTCTTC
>TRBV29-1|TRBJ1-1|many|.
CSVARGTVNTEAFF
TGCAGCGTTGCGAGGGGGACGGTGAACACTGAAGCTTTCTTT
>TRBV27|TRBJ1-6|.|.
CASRAEDYNSPLHF
TGTGCCAGCAGGGCAGAGGACTATAATTCACCCCTCCACTTT
>TRBV6-6|TRBJ1-2|many|.
CASSYSGRLNYGYTF
TGTGCCAGCAGTTACTCGGGACGGTTGAACTATGGCTACACCTTC
>TRBV2|TRBJ2-1|many|TRBD2
CASSPYPAGGNEQFF
TGTGCCAGCAGTCCTTACCCAGCGGGAGGCAATGAGCAGTTCTTC
>TRBV2|TRBJ1-5|many|.
CASSGDGTWSNQPQHF
TGTGCCAGCAGTGGGGACGGTACCTGGAGCAATCAGCCCCAGCATTTT
>TRBV30|TRBJ1-1|many|.
CAWSRLREGTEAFF
TGTGCCTGGAGCCGCTTGAGGGAGGGCACTGAAGCTTTCTTT
>TRBV3-1|TRBJ1-4|few|.
CASSRGGAESEKLFF
TGTGCCAGCAGCCGAGGGGGGGCAGAGAGTGAAAAACTGTTTTTT
>TRBV12-3/TRBV12-4|TRBJ1-1|many|.
CASNSGAFEGAFF
TGTGCCAGCAACTCCGGAGCCTTCGAGGGAGCTTTCTTT
>TRBV25-1|TRBJ2-5|.|.
CASSEYAEQETQYF
TGTGCCAGCAGTGAATATGCCGAGCAAGAGACCCAGTACTTC
>TRBV6-1|TRBJ2-4|many|.
CASSPKGVAKNIQYF
TGTGCCAGCAGCCCCAAGGGGGTAGCCAAAAACATTCAGTACTTC
>TRBV7-9|TRBJ1-5|.|.
CASSFTPGDGDGQQPQHF
TGTGCCAGCAGCTTCACTCCGGGGGACGGGGACGGCCAGCAGCCCCAGCATTTT
>TRBV7-9|TRBJ2-1|.|.
CASSHWRAGYNEQFF
TGTGCCAGCAGCCACTGGCGGGCTGGATACAATGAGCAGTTCTTC
>TRBV7-9|TRBJ2-1|.|TRBD2
CASTTLSPGLAGAVETQFF
TGTGCCAGCACGACCCTGTCTCCGGGACTAGCGGGAGCCGTCGAGACCCAGTTCTTC
>TRBV5-1|TRBJ2-7|many|TRBD1
CASSLGDRLGYEQYF
TGCGCCAGCAGCTTGGGGGACAGGTTGGGATACGAGCAGTACTTC
>TRBV12-3/TRBV12-4|TRBJ1-3|many|.
CASSGNTIYF
TGTGCCAGCAGTGGAAACACCATATATTTT
>TRBV7-2|TRBJ1-2|few|.
CASSLRGYGYTF
TGTGCCAGCAGCTTAAGGGGATATGGCTACACCTTC
>TRBV11-2|TRBJ2-3|few|TRBD1
CATTDRASVTDTQYF
TGTGCCACCACCGACAGGGCTTCGGTCACAGATACGCAGTATTTT
>TRBV4-2|TRBJ2-1|many|TRBD1
CASSQDRQGVEQFF
TGTGCCAGCAGCCAAGATCGACAGGGGGTTGAGCAGTTCTTC
>TRBV30|TRBJ2-2|.|.
CAWSAQATGELFF
TGTGCCTGGAGTGCCCAAGCTACCGGGGAGCTGTTTTTT
>TRBV5-1|TRBJ2-2|few|.
CASSLAGRGNTGELFF
TGCGCCAGCAGCTTGGCTGGGCGGGGGAACACCGGGGAGCTGTTTTTT
>TRBV10-3|TRBJ2-1|many|TRBD2
CAISLGLAGDNEQFF
TGTGCCATCAGTCTGGGACTAGCGGGAGATAATGAGCAGTTCTTC
>TRBV2|TRBJ1-5|many|.
CASSADHNQPQHF
TGTGCCAGCAGTGCTGATCACAATCAGCCCCAGCATTTT